The 2 T cell receptor beta chains in this list originate from one sample, sequenced in a study of T cells in Graves' hyperthyroidism and ophthalmopathy. Amplification of TCR beta CDR3 regions was performed using RNA transcripts as template. The study used the HTBI primer set for a first-round RT-PCR of the TCR CDR3. TCRdb analysed the multiplex PCR reads with MiXCR anew, one entry per CDR3 protein. This sample has 500,000 or so distinct CDR3 sequences, with more than 15% found just once. The sample consisted of blood. Every receptor here comes from a woman aged 18-29 years with Graves' ophthalmopathy.

In its sample, this clonotype was seen many times. V gene TRBV6-1 combines with J gene TRBJ1-6, with D possibly being TRBD1 (5 bases). This CDR3 comprises 16 residues. Per germline, CDR1 MNHNS and CDR2 SASEGT. V was clipped by 7 bases and J by 3 bases, with 16 bases between them. The DNA of the CDR3 is TGTGCCAGCATTCCAGCCGACAGTTTCTATAATTCACCCCTCCACTTT. It yields the protein CASIPADSFYNSPLHF.

This clonotype was seen a few times. The rearrangement joins TRBV19 to TRBJ2-5; 8 bases agree with TRBD2. This CDR3 spans 14 amino acids. The V gene end was trimmed by 5 bases and the J gene end by 5 bases; junction bases not matched to a gene: 7. The germline V gene encodes CDR1 LNHDA and CDR2 SQIVND (reference sequence). In DNA form, the CDR3 reads TGTGCCAGTAGTCCGAACGGGGGGGCCGAGACCCAGTACTTC. Amino acids: CASSPNGGAETQYF.